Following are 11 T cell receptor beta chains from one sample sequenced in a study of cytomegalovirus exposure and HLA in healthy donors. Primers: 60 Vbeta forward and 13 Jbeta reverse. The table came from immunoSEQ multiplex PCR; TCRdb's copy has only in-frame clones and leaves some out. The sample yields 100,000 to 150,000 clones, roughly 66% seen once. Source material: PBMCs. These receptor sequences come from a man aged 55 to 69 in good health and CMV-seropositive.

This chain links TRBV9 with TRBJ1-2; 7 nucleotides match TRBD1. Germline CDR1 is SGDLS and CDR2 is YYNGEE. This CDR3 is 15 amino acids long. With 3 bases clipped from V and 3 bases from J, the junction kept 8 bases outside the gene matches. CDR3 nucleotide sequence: TGTGCCAGCAGCGGGGGGCAGGGGGATTACTATGGCTACACCTTC. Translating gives CASSGGQGDYYGYTF.

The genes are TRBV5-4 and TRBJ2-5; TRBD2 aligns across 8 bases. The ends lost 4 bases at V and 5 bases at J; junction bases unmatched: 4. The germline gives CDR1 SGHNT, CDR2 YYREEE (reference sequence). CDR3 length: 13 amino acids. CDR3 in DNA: TGTGCCAGCAGCCCCGGGGGGGCCGAGACCCAGTACTTC. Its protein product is CASSPGGAETQYF.

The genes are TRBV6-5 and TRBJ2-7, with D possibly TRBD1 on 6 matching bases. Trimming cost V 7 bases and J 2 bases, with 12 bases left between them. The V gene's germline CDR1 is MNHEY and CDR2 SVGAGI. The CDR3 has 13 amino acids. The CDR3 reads CASIQDSPYEQYF. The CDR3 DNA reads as TGTGCCAGCATCCAGGACAGTCCCTACGAGCAGTACTTC.

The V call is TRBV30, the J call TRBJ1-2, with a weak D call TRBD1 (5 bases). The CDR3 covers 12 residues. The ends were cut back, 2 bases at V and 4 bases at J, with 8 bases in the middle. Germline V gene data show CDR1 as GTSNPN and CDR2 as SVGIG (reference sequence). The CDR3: CAWSPDTYGYTF. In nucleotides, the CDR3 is TGTGCCTGGAGTCCGGACACCTATGGCTACACCTTC.

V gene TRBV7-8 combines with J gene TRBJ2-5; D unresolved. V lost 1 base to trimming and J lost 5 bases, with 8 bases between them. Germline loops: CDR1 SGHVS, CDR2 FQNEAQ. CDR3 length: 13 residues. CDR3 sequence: CASSLEEWETQYF. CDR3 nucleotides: TGTGCCAGCAGCTTAGAAGAGTGGGAGACCCAGTACTTC.

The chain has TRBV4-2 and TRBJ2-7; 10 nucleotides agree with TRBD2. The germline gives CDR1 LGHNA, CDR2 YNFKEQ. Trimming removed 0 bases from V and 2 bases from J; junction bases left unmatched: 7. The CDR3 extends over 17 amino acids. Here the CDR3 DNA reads TGTGCCAGCAGCCAAGACCCTATAGCGGGGGGTCCCTACGAGCAGTACTTC. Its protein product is CASSQDPIAGGPYEQYF.

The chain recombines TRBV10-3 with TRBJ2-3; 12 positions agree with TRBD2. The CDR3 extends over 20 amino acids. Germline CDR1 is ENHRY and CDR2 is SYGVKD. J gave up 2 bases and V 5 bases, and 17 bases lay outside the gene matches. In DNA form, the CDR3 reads TGTGCCATCAGTCCGGGCGGGCCTAGCGGGGGGGTTCAATCCACAGATACGCAGTATTTT. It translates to CAISPGGPSGGVQSTDTQYF.

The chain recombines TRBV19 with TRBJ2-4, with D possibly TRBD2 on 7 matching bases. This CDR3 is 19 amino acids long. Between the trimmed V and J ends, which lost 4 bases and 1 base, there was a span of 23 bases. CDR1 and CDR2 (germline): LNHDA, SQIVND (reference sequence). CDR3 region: CASSNPLAVGGVAKNIQYF. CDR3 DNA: TGTGCCAGTAGTAATCCCCTCGCCGTAGGGGGGGTGGCCAAAAACATTCAGTACTTC.

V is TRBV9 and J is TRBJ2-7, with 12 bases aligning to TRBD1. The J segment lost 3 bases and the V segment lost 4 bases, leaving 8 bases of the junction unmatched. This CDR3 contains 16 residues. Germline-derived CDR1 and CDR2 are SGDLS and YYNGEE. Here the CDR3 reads CASSRHGDRGLYEQYF. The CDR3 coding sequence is TGTGCCAGCAGCCGTCACGGGGACAGGGGGCTCTACGAGCAGTACTTC.

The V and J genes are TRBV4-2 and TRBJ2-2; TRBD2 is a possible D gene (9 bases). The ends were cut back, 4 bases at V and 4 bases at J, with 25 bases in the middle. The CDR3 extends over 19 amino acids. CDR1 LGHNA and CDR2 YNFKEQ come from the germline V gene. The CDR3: CASSLPGGGGAISTGELFF. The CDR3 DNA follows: TGTGCCAGCAGCCTCCCAGGGGGCGGGGGGGCGATAAGCACCGGGGAGCTGTTTTTT.

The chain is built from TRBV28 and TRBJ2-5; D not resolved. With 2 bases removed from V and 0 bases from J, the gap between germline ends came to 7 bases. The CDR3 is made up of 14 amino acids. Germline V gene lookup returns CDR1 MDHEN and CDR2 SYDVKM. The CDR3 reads CASSLSRNQETQYF. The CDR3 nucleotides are TGTGCCAGCAGTTTAAGTAGAAACCAAGAGACCCAGTACTTC.